A selection of T cell receptor beta chains follows, all from one sample in a study of cytomegalovirus exposure and HLA in healthy donors. Measured with immunoSEQ multiplex PCR; TCRdb has only the in-frame clones, and not every one. The sample consists of about 170,000 clones, about 88% of them appearing once. The sequenced material came from PBMCs. All receptors derive from a woman aged 18-29 years in good health and CMV-seronegative. CDR3s include the opening cysteine and the closing phenylalanine or tryptophan. The D gene is left open where the match is weak. Clone size is shown for a subset of rows, as once, few, many or a class of expanded clone.

V gene	clone size	J gene	D gene	CDR3 protein	CDR3 DNA
TRBV27	few	TRBJ1-2	NA	CASSMGLHYGYTF	TGTGCCAGCAGTATGGGACTGCACTATGGCTACACCTTC
TRBV18	NA	TRBJ1-1	TRBD1	CASRGQGNTEAFF	TGTGCCAGCCGCGGACAGGGGAACACTGAAGCTTTCTTT
TRBV5-1	NA	TRBJ2-3	TRBD2	CASSLEISGSVGTDTQYF	TGCGCCAGCAGCCTCGAGATTAGCGGGAGTGTCGGCACAGATACGCAGTATTTT
TRBV7-2	NA	TRBJ2-1	TRBD1	CASSLTGGNVNEQFF	TGTGCCAGCAGCCTAACAGGGGGCAATGTCAATGAGCAGTTCTTC
TRBV2	NA	TRBJ1-1	NA	CASTSQAGNTEAFF	TGTGCCAGCACCTCCCAGGCGGGAAACACTGAAGCTTTCTTT
TRBV2	NA	TRBJ2-7	NA	CASSGEGASSYEQYF	TGTGCCAGCAGTGGTGAGGGTGCCTCCTCCTACGAGCAGTACTTC
TRBV14	once	TRBJ1-1	NA	CASSLLYTEAFF	TGTGCCAGCAGCCTACTTTACACTGAAGCTTTCTTT
TRBV15	NA	TRBJ2-5	NA	CATSRDPLLQETQYF	TGTGCCACCAGCAGAGATCCGCTACTTCAAGAGACCCAGTACTTC
TRBV14	NA	TRBJ2-7	NA	CASSQRLVSYEQYF	TGTGCCAGCAGCCAAAGACTGGTTTCCTACGAGCAGTACTTC
TRBV19	NA	TRBJ1-5	TRBD1	CASSTPGQGRQPQHF	TGTGCCAGTAGTACCCCTGGACAGGGGAGGCAGCCCCAGCATTTT
TRBV5-1	NA	TRBJ2-7	NA	CASSVSASYEQYF	TGCGCCAGCAGCGTAAGCGCATCCTACGAGCAGTACTTC
TRBV19	NA	TRBJ1-2	NA	CASSPDRRGGYTF	TGTGCCAGTAGCCCCGACAGGCGAGGTGGCTACACCTTC
TRBV11-2	NA	TRBJ2-3	TRBD2	CASSLVTSGLTDTQYF	TGTGCCAGCAGCTTAGTGACTAGCGGCCTCACAGATACGCAGTATTTT
TRBV2	NA	TRBJ2-5	NA	CASSGGVQEETQYF	TGTGCCAGCAGTGGGGGGGTACAAGAAGAGACCCAGTACTTC
TRBV27	NA	TRBJ1-1	NA	CASSLFGEETEAFF	TGTGCCAGCAGTTTATTTGGGGAGGAGACTGAAGCTTTCTTT
TRBV14	NA	TRBJ1-2	NA	CASSQGGSRGANYGYTF	TGTGCCAGCAGCCAAGGCGGCAGTCGGGGGGCTAACTATGGCTACACCTTC
TRBV7-8	NA	TRBJ1-2	NA	CASSDGRRGKDYGYTF	TGTGCCAGCAGCGACGGGCGCAGGGGAAAGGACTATGGCTACACCTTC
TRBV6-6	NA	TRBJ1-2	TRBD1	CASSLDREVGYTF	TGTGCCAGCAGCCTCGACAGGGAGGTGGGCTACACCTTC
TRBV7-2	NA	TRBJ2-7	NA	CASSLAGGHEQYF	TGTGCCAGCAGCTTAGCTGGAGGCCACGAGCAGTACTTC
TRBV30	NA	TRBJ2-1	NA	CASITWANEQFF	TGTGCCTCCATAACTTGGGCAAATGAGCAGTTCTTC
TRBV7-8	NA	TRBJ2-3	NA	CASSLGGGALNTDTQYF	TGTGCCAGCAGCTTAGGTGGAGGAGCTCTTAACACAGATACGCAGTATTTT
TRBV30	NA	TRBJ2-2	TRBD1	CARTDRGWNTGELFF	TGTGCCCGAACCGACAGGGGATGGAACACCGGGGAGCTGTTTTTT
TRBV19	many	TRBJ1-2	NA	CASSVEAGVYGYTF	TGTGCCAGTAGTGTGGAAGCGGGAGTCTATGGCTACACCTTC
TRBV29-1	NA	TRBJ1-4	TRBD1	CSVGDRGREEKLFF	TGCAGCGTTGGTGACAGGGGGCGCGAAGAAAAACTGTTTTTT
TRBV9	NA	TRBJ2-7	TRBD2	CASSAPGGSHSYEQYF	TGTGCCAGCAGCGCCCCGGGAGGATCCCACTCCTACGAGCAGTACTTC
TRBV29-1	NA	TRBJ2-3	TRBD1	CSAGQGATDTQYF	TGCAGCGCCGGACAGGGGGCCACAGATACGCAGTATTTT
TRBV6-5	NA	TRBJ1-2	NA	CASSLRIYYGYTF	TGTGCCAGCAGCCTCAGGATTTACTATGGCTACACCTTC
TRBV9	NA	TRBJ2-5	TRBD2	CASSVVPTGGQETQYF	TGTGCCAGCAGCGTAGTCCCGACGGGGGGACAAGAGACCCAGTACTTC
TRBV6-5	NA	TRBJ1-4	NA	CASSYGDRGEKLFF	TGTGCCAGCAGTTACGGGGATAGGGGTGAAAAACTGTTTTTT